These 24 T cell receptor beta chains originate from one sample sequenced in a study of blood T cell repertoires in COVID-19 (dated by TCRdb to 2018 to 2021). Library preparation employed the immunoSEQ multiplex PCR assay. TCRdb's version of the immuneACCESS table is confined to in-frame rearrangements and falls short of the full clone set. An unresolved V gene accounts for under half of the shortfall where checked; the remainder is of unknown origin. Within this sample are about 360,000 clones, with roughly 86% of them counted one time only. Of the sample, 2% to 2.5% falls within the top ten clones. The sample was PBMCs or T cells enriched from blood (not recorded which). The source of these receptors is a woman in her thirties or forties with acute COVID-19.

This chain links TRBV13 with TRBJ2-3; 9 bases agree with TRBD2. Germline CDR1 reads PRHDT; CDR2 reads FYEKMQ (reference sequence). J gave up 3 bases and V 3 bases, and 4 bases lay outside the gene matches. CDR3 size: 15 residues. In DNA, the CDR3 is TGTGCCAGCAGCTTGCGTGCGGGGGGGACAGATACGCAGTATTTT. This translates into CASSLRAGGTDTQYF.

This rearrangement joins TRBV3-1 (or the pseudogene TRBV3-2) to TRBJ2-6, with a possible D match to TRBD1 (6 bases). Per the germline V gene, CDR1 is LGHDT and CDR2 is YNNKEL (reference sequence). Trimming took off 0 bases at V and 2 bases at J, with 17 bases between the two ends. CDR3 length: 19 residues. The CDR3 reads CASSQDVVRGGTGANVLTF. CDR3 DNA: TGTGCCAGCAGCCAAGATGTGGTCAGGGGCGGAACTGGGGCCAACGTCCTGACTTTC.

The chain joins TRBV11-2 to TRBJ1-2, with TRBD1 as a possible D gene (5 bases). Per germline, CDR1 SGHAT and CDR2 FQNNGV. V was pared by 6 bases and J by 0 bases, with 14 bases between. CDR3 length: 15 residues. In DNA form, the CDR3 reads TGTGCCAGCAGTAACGCAGGGACTACTAACTATGGCTACACCTTC. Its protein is CASSNAGTTNYGYTF.

Here the CDR3 reads CASSFLAGTSSYNEQFF. CDR3 nucleotide sequence: TGTGCCAGCAGCTTTCTAGCGGGGACGAGCTCCTACAATGAGCAGTTCTTC. This chain uses TRBV13 with TRBJ2-1; TRBD2 aligns across 9 bases. The V segment lost 3 bases and the J segment 0 bases; nucleotides outside the gene matches: 6. Per germline, CDR1 PRHDT and CDR2 FYEKMQ (reference sequence). The CDR3 is made up of 17 amino acids.

The CDR3 nucleotides are TGTGCCAGCAGTGAAGCGCGGTACCAGACCAGTGCAACTAATGAAAAACTGTTTTTT. Its protein is CASSEARYQTSATNEKLFF. The chain couples TRBV6-1 to TRBJ1-4; D call uncertain. V gave up 0 bases and J gave up 0 bases, with 17 bases separating them. The CDR3 is 19 amino acids. Germline V gene sequence: CDR1 MNHNS, CDR2 SASEGT.

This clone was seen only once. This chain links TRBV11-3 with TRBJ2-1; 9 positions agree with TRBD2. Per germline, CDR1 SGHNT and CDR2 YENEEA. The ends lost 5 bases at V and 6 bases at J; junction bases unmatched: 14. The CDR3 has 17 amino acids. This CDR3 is CASSPPQASGVFNEQFF. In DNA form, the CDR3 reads TGTGCCAGCAGCCCTCCCCAGGCTAGCGGGGTCTTCAATGAGCAGTTCTTC. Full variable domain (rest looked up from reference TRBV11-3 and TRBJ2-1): EAGVVQSPRYKIIEKKQPVAFWCNPISGHNTLYWYLQNLGQGPELLIRYENEEAVDDSQLPKDRFSAERLKGVDSTLKIQPAELGDSAVYLCASSPPQASGVFNEQFFGPGTRLTVL.

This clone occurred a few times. CDR3 sequence: CASSYTETLETQYF. CDR3 sequence (DNA): TGTGCCAGCAGTTACACAGAAACGCTAGAGACCCAGTACTTC. This chain joins TRBV6-5 and TRBJ2-5; the D is unclear. The CDR3 has 14 amino acids. V was trimmed by 2 bases and J by 4 bases, leaving 11 bases between them. CDR1 is MNHEY and CDR2 is SVGAGI in the germline V gene.

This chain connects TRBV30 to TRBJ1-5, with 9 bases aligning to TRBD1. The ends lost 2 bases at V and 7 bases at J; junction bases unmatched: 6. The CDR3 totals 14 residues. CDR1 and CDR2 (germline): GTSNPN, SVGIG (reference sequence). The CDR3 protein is CAWSPNRGLQPQHF. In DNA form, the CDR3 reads TGTGCCTGGAGTCCTAACAGGGGGCTCCAGCCCCAGCATTTT.

The CDR3 here is CASSAGNSRAYEQYF. The DNA for the CDR3 is TGTGCCAGCAGCGCCGGAAATAGCAGGGCCTACGAGCAGTACTTC. The V and J genes are TRBV9 and TRBJ2-7; D possibly corresponds to TRBD1 (5 bases). Between the trimmed V and J ends, which lost 3 bases and 2 bases, there was a span of 15 bases. The CDR3 contains 15 residues. The germline gives CDR1 SGDLS, CDR2 YYNGEE.

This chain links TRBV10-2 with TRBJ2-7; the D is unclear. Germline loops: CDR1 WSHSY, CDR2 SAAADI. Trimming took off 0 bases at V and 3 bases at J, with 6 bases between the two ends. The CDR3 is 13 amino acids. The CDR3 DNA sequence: TGCGCCAGCAGTGAGTCCCCAGGCTACGAGCAGTACTTC. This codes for CASSESPGYEQYF.

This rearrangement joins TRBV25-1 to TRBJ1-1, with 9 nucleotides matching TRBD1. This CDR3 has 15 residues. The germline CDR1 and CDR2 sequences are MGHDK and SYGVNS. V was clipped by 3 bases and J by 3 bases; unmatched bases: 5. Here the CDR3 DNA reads TGTGCCAGCAGTGACCCAACAGGGGGCGACACTGAAGCTTTCTTT. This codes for CASSDPTGGDTEAFF.

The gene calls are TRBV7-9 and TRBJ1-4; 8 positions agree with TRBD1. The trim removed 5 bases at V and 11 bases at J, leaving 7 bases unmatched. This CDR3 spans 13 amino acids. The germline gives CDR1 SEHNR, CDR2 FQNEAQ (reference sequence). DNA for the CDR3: TGTGCCAGCAGCCGAGGACAGGGAGGGAAACTGTTTTTT. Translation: CASSRGQGGKLFF.

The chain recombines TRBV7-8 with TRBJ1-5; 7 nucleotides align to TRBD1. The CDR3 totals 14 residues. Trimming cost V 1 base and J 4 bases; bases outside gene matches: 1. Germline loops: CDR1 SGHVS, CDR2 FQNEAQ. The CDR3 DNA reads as TGTGCCAGCAGCTTAGAGACAGGGAATCAGCCCCAGCATTTT. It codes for CASSLETGNQPQHF.

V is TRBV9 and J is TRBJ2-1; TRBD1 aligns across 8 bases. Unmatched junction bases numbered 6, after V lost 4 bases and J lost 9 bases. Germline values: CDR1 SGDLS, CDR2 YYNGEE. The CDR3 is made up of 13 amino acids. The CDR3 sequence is CASSTRGPGEQFF. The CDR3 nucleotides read TGTGCCAGCAGCACCAGGGGGCCAGGTGAGCAGTTCTTC. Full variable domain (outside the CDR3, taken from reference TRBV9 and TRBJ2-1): DSGVTQTPKHLITATGQRVTLRCSPRSGDLSVYWYQQSLDQGLQFLIQYYNGEERAKGNILERFSAQQFPDLHSELNLSSLELGDSALYFCASSTRGPGEQFFGPGTRLTVL.

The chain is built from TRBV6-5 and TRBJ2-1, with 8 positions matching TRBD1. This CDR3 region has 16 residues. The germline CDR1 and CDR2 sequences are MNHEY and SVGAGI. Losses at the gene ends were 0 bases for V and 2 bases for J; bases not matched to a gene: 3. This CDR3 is CASSYSNRGAYNEQFF. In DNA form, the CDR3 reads TGTGCCAGCAGTTACTCGAACAGGGGGGCCTACAATGAGCAGTTCTTC.

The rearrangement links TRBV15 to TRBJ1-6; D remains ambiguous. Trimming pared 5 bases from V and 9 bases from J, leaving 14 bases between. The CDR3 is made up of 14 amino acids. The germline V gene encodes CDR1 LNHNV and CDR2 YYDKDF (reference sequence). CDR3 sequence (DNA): TGTGCCACCAGCCCCTTTGATCGAGCTTCACCCCTCCACTTT. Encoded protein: CATSPFDRASPLHF.

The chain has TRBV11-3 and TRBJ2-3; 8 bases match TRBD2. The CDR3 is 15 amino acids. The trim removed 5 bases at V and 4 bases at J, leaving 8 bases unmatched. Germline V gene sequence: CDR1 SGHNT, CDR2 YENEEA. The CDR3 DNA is TGTGCCAGCAGCCACGGGGGGGGCAACCCAGATACGCAGTATTTT. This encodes CASSHGGGNPDTQYF.

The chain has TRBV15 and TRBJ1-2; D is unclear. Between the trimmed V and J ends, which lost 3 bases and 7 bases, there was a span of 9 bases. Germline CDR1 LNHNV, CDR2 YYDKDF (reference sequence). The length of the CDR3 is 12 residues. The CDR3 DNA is TGTGCCACCAGCAGGGACGAGGGTGGCTACACCTTC. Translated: CATSRDEGGYTF. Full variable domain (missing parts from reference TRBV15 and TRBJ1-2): DAMVIQNPRYQVTQFGKPVTLSCSQTLNHNVMYWYQQKSSQAPKLLFHYYDKDFNNEADTPDNFQSRRPNTSFCFLDIRSPGLGDTAMYLCATSRDEGGYTFGSGTRLTVV.

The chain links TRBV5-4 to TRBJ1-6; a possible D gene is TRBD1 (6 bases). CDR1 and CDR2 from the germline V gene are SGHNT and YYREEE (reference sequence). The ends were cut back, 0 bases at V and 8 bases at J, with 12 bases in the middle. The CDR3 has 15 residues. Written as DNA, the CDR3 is TGTGCCAGCAGCTTGGCGGGGGGGCGGGATTCACCCCTCCACTTT. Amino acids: CASSLAGGRDSPLHF.

CDR3 in amino acids: CASSLQTGDQETQYF. The CDR3 DNA reads TGTGCCAGCAGCTTGCAGACAGGGGATCAAGAGACCCAGTACTTC. V is TRBV5-5 and J is TRBJ2-5; 8 bases are shared with TRBD1. This CDR3 is built from 15 residues. In germline, CDR1 is SGHKS, CDR2 YYEKEE (reference sequence). The V gene end was trimmed by 1 base and the J gene end by 2 bases; junction bases not matched to a gene: 4. Full variable domain (outside the CDR3, taken from reference TRBV5-5 and TRBJ2-5): DAGVTQSPTHLIKTRGQQVTLRCSPISGHKSVSWYQQVLGQGPQFIFQYYEKEERGRGNFPDRFSARQFPNYSSELNVNALLLGDSALYLCASSLQTGDQETQYFGPGTRLLVL.

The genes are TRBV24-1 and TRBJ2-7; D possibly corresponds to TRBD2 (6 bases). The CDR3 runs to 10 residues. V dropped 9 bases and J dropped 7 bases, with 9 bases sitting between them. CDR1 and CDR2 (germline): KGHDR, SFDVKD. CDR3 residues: CATDRGEQYF. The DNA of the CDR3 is TGTGCCACCGACCGGGGGGAGCAGTACTTC.

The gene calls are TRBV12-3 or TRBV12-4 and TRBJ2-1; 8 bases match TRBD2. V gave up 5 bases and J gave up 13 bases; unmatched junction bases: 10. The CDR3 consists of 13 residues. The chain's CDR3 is CASSTSGGGEQFF. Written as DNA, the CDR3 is TGTGCCAGCAGTACATCGGGGGGGGGCGAACAGTTCTTC.

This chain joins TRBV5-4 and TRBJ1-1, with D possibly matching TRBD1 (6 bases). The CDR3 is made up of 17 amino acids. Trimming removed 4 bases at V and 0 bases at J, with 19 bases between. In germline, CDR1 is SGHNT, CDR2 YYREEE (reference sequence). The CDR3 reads CASSPGLRGHMNTEAFF. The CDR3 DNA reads TGTGCCAGCAGCCCAGGCCTCAGGGGACACATGAACACTGAAGCTTTCTTT.

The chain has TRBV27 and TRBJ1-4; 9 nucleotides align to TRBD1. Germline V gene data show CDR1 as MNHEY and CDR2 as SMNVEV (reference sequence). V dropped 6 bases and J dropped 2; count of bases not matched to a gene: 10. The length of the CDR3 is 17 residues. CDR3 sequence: CASRTYYRGRTNEKLFF. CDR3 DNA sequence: TGTGCCAGCAGAACTTACTACAGGGGGCGGACTAATGAAAAACTGTTTTTT.